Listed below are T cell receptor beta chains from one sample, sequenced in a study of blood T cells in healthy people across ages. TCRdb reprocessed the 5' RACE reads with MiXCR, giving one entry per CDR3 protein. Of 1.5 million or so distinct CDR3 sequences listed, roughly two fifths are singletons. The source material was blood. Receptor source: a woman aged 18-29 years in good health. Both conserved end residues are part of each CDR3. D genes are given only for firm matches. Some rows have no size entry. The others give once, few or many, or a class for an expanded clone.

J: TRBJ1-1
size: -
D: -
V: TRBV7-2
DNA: TGTGCCAGCAGCTTAGGAGGCTCGTTACTTGAAGCTTTCTTT
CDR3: CASSLGGSLLEAFF

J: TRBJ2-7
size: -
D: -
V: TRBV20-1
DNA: TGCAGTGCTAGATCGGACGGCAGCTCCTACGAGCAGTACTTC
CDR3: CSARSDGSSYEQYF

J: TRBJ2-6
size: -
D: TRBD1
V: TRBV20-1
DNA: TGCAGTGCAAAATTCCGGGACAGTGGGGCCAACGTCCTGACTTTC
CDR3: CSAKFRDSGANVLTF

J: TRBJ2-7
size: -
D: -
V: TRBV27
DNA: TGTGCCAGCCGTTCTTTGTATGGGGACGAGCAGTACTTC
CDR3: CASRSLYGDEQYF

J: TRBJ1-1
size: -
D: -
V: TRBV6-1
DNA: TGTGCCAGCAGTGTGCGCACCTCGAACACTGAAGCTTTCTTT
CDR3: CASSVRTSNTEAFF

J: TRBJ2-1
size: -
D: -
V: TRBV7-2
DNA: TGTGCCAGCAGCTTAAGCCTAGTTCGGTTTAATGAGCAGTTCTTC
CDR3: CASSLSLVRFNEQFF

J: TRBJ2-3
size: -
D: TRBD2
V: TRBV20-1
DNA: TGCAGTGCTCCCCGACTAGCGGGGCCAGATACGCAGTATTTT
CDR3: CSAPRLAGPDTQYF

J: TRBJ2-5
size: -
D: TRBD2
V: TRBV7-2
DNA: TGTGCCAGCAGCTTAATAGCGGGAGTTCAAGAGACCCAGTACTTC
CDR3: CASSLIAGVQETQYF

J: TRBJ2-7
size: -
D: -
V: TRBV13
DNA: TGTGCCAGCAGCTTAGGGGGGCATCCCCGCTCCTACGAGCAGTACTTC
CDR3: CASSLGGHPRSYEQYF

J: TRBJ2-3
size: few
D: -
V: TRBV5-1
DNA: TGCGCCAGCAGCTCGCGGGACATGAGCACAGATACGCAGTATTTT
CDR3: CASSSRDMSTDTQYF

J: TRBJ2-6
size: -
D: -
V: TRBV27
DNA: TGTGCCAGCAGTGCAGGTGGGGCTGGGGCCAACGTCCTGACTTTC
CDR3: CASSAGGAGANVLTF

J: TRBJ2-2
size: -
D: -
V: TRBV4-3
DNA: TGCGCCAGCAGCCCAGAACAGGCTGGCGGGGAGCTGTTTTTT
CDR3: CASSPEQAGGELFF

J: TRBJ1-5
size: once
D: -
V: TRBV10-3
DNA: TGTGCCATCAGTCAGGGTGGAGATCAGCCCCAGCATTTT
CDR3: CAISQGGDQPQHF

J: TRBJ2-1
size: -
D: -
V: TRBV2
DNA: TGTGCCAGCAGTGAACACCGGGACAATGAGCAGTTCTTC
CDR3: CASSEHRDNEQFF

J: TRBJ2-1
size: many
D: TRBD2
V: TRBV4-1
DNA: TGCGCCAGCAGCCAGGCACTAGCGGGGTCTTACAATGAGCAGTTCTTC
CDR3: CASSQALAGSYNEQFF

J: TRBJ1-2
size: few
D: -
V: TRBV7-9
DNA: TGTGCCAGCAGCTTATCCGACGGAGAGGGAAGCTATGGCTACACCTTC
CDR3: CASSLSDGEGSYGYTF

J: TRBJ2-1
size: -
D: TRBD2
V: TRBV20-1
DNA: TGCAGTGCTAGCCCGTGGCGGGGGAAGAACAATGAGCAGTTCTTC
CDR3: CSASPWRGKNNEQFF

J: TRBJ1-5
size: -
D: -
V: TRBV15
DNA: TGTGCCACCAGCTTTCCAGGGATGGGCAATCAGCCCCAGCATTTT
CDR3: CATSFPGMGNQPQHF

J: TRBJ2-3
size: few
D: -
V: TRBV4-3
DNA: TGCGCCAGCAGCCGGACTGGAGTTGTAACAGATACGCAGTATTTT
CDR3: CASSRTGVVTDTQYF

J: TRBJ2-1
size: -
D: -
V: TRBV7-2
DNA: TGTGCCAGCAGCTTAGTCCTACCTAGATACAATGAGCAGTTCTTC
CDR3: CASSLVLPRYNEQFF

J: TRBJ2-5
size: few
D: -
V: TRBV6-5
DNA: TGTGCCAGCAGCCGCATGGGACTTTACCAAGAGACCCAGTACTTC
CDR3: CASSRMGLYQETQYF

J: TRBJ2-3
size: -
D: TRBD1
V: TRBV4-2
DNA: TGTGCCAGCAGCCATGGACAGGGGGCCAGCACAGATACGCAGTATTTT
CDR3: CASSHGQGASTDTQYF

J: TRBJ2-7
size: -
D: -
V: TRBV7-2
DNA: TGTGCCAGCAGCTTAGTAAGCTCCGCCTACGAGCAGTACTTC
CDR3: CASSLVSSAYEQYF

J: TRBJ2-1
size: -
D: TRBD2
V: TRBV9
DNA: TGTGCCAGCAGCGGCCTGACTAGCGGGGGGGTCGCTGAGCAGTTCTTC
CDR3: CASSGLTSGGVAEQFF

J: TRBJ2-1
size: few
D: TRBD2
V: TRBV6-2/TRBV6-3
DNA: TGTGCCAGCAGTTACTCGCCTAGCGGGGGGTTATTTGAGCAGTTCTTC
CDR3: CASSYSPSGGLFEQFF

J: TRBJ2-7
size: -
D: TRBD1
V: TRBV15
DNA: TGTGCCACCAGCACAAGGACAACAGGGGGGGAGCAGTACTTC
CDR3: CATSTRTTGGEQYF

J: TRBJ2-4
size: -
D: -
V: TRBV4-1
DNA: TGCGCCAGCAGCCAAGATGTCGTCCAGGGAGGCATTCAGTACTTC
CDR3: CASSQDVVQGGIQYF

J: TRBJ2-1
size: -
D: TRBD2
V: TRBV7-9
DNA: TGTGCCAGCAGCCCCTGGCGGGAGGCCTACAATGAGCAGTTCTTC
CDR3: CASSPWREAYNEQFF

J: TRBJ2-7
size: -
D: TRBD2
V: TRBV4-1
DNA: TGCGCCAGCAGCCAAGAGGGGACTAGTTTTTGCGAGCAGTACTTC
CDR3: CASSQEGTSFCEQYF

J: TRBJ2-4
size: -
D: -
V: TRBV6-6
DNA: TGTGCCAGCAGATGGACCAATTTGAAAAACATTCAGTACTTC
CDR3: CASRWTNLKNIQYF

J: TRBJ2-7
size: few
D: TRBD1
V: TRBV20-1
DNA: TGCAGTGCTAGAGATTGGACAGGGGAGGACTACGAGCAGTACTTC
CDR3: CSARDWTGEDYEQYF

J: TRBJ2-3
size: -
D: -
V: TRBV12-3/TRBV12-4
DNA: TGTGCCAGCAGTCCCGAAGTGGGGCCAGATACGCAGTATTTT
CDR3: CASSPEVGPDTQYF

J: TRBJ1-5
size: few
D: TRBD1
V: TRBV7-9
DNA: TGTGCCAGCAGCTTAGTAGGAGACAGGGCGCCTCAGCCCCAGCATTTT
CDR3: CASSLVGDRAPQPQHF

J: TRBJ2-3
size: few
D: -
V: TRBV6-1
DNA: TGTGCCAGCAGTTTGGTCGTCGCGCCAGATACGCAGTATTTT
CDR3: CASSLVVAPDTQYF

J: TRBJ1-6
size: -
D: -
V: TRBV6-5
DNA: TGTGCCAGCAGTTCACAGACCGAAAATTCACCCCTCCACTTT
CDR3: CASSSQTENSPLHF

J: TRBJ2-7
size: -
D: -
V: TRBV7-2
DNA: TGTGCCAGCAGCTTACTGGGACAACCCTACGAGCAGTACTTC
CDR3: CASSLLGQPYEQYF

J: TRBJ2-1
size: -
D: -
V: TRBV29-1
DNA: TGCAGCGTTGAGGTACAGCTGAGCTCCTACAATGCGCAGTTCTTC
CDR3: CSVEVQLSSYNAQFF

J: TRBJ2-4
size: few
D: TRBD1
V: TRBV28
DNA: TGTGCCAGCAGTTTAATGGGACAGGGGGCAAAAGACATTCAGTACTTC
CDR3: CASSLMGQGAKDIQYF

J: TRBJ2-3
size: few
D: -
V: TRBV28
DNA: TGTGCCAGCCTAGCACCCCGGAGAGATACGCAGTATTTT
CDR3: CASLAPRRDTQYF

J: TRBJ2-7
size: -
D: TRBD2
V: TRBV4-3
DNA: TGCGCCAGCAGCCAAGATCTGGCGGGGGGGCAATACGAGCAGTACTTC
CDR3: CASSQDLAGGQYEQYF

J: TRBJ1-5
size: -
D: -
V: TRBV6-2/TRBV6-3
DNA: TGTGCCAGCAGGGGAGGACGGACTAGCAATCAGCCCCAGCATTTT
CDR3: CASRGGRTSNQPQHF

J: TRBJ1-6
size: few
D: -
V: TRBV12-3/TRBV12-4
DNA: TGTGCCAGCAGTTTAGAGGAGTCACCCCTCCACTTT
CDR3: CASSLEESPLHF